This section outlines one TCR beta chain sequence together with its context. This clonotype was seen repeatedly, ten times or more. Which antigen it targets is not known. Base quality data are lacking; no much larger clone is found one base away. Library preparation was by PCR. Sequencing was performed on an Illumina HiSeq 2500. Molecular barcoding was employed in the preparation of TCR libraries, with unique molecular identifiers being used to normalize TCRbeta repertoire quantification. Using fastp at Q25 and MiXCR, TCRdb reprocessed the public reads and kept productive beta chains. A single entry per CDR3 protein holds the most common genes and DNA from its merged rows. A total of approximately 350,000 distinct CDR3 sequences appear in this sample, 15% to 20% of them only once. The biggest ten clones account for about 41% of the sample. Inclusive of the bounding cysteine and phenylalanine, the CDR3 is 14 residues long. The sequence is cut down to CDR3 DNA, 42 bases in frame from base 1. Clipping removes 7 bases from V and 5 bases from J, with 6 as the unmatched junction base count.

This record comes from a study of T-cell reconstitution after alpha-beta-depleted transplantation in children (dated by TCRdb to about 2016). As for the study more broadly: Using TCR repertoire profiling, the study quantitatively followed how T-cell immune reconstitution unfolded in children after TCRalphabeta/CD19-depleted allogeneic hematopoietic cell transplantation. The paper as a whole reports these results and caveats: In some patients, high TCRbeta diversity at day 60 was attributed to recipient T cells and intrathymic progenitors that had survived conditioning. Apparently early alphabetaT-cell count recovery about two months after transplant reportedly relied on only several hundred rapidly expanded clones derived from non-depleted graft cells. Hyperexpanded clone frequencies declined over subsequent months; after one year, T-cell counts and TCRbeta diversity were mostly attributed to newly produced T cells.

This sample's treatment or condition label indicates: allogeneic hematopoietic cell transplantation with graft depleted of TCRalphabeta T cells and CD19 B cells. TCRalphabeta/CD19-depleted allogeneic hematopoietic cell grafts were given to the transplant recipients, all of whom were children. The chain was built from TRBV12-3 or TRBV12-4 and TRBJ2-3; the junction holds 10 bases that match TRBD1. This receptor was taken from a male patient aged 2-15 years who had a stem cell transplant for acute lymphoblastic leukemia, so the T cells may come from the graft donor. The source material was PBMCs, mostly from graft donor cells, sampled 360 days after TCRalphabeta/CD19-depleted stem cell transplant. In nucleotides, the sequence is TGTGCCAGCACCCTGACAGGGGGCTTAGATACGCAGTATTTT. Translated, this is CASTLTGGLDTQYF.